Listed below are T cell receptor beta chains from one sample, sequenced in a study of control samples from healthy donors and cancer patients. The protocol was immunoSEQ multiplex PCR, while the TCRdb copy is restricted to in-frame clones and leaves out a portion. The sample yields over 110,000 clones, approximately 90% seen once. Specimen: blood. These receptors all come from a woman aged 25 to 39 in good health. Each CDR3 is given with its conserved first and last residue. The order of the fields is clone size, V gene, D gene, J gene, CDR3 DNA, CDR3 protein. D genes are given only for firm matches. Some rows mark clone size as missing; the rest say once, few, many or name a class of expanded clone.

NA	TRBV5-4	TRBD1	TRBJ1-1	TGTGCCAGCAGCCAGACAGGGTTGGCTGAAGCTTTCTTT	CASSQTGLAEAFF
NA	TRBV27	TRBD2	TRBJ2-7	TGTGCCAGCAGTTTACTAGCGGGAAGCTCCTACGAGCAGTACTTC	CASSLLAGSSYEQYF
NA	TRBV19	TRBD2	TRBJ2-1	TGTGCCAGTAGTATAGGGGCCGGGGTAGCGGGATCCTACAATGAGCAGTTCTTC	CASSIGAGVAGSYNEQFF
NA	TRBV2	NA	TRBJ2-1	TGTGCCAGCAGGGGGGGCCTAGCTAACGAGCAGTTCTTC	CASRGGLANEQFF
NA	TRBV5-1	TRBD1	TRBJ2-3	TGCGCCAGCAGCTTAACAGGGGGCGTAACAGATACGCAGTATTTT	CASSLTGGVTDTQYF
once	TRBV30	NA	TRBJ2-7	TGTGCCTGGACCCCCCCAGGCCGGGAGCTCCACGAGCAGTACTTC	CAWTPPGRELHEQYF
NA	TRBV6-5	TRBD1	TRBJ1-4	TGTGCCAGCAGAGGACAGGCCGGTCATGAAAAACTGTTTTTT	CASRGQAGHEKLFF
NA	TRBV4-2	TRBD1	TRBJ2-3	TGTGCCAGCAGCCCAGGGACAGCTAGCACAGATACGCAGTATTTT	CASSPGTASTDTQYF
NA	TRBV5-1	TRBD1	TRBJ2-7	TGCGCCAGCAGTCCATGGACAGGGGACGCCCTCGGGGAGCAGTACTTC	CASSPWTGDALGEQYF
NA	TRBV19	NA	TRBJ1-1	TGTGCCAGCCGTCGGGGGGCGACTGAAGCTTTCTTT	CASRRGATEAFF
NA	TRBV27	TRBD1	TRBJ2-1	TGTGCCAGTTCAGACAGGGGGATCTACAATGAGCAGTTCTTC	CASSDRGIYNEQFF
NA	TRBV12-3/TRBV12-4	NA	TRBJ1-2	TGTGCCAGCAGTATTCAGGGGACGGATGGCTACACCTTC	CASSIQGTDGYTF
NA	TRBV5-6	NA	TRBJ1-1	TGTGCCAGCAGCTTGGGGGGAAGAATGAACACTGAAGCTTTCTTT	CASSLGGRMNTEAFF
NA	TRBV2	TRBD1	TRBJ2-5	TGTGCCAGCAGTCCGGACAGGGGGCGGGAGACCCAGTACTTC	CASSPDRGRETQYF
NA	TRBV6-4	NA	TRBJ2-2	TGTGCCAGCAGTGAGGGGGATACCGGGGAGCTGTTTTTT	CASSEGDTGELFF
NA	TRBV7-9	NA	TRBJ2-3	TGTGCCAGCAGCTTCCTTAGTAGCGGAGTGGGAGATACGCAGTATTTT	CASSFLSSGVGDTQYF
NA	TRBV19	NA	TRBJ1-2	TGTGCCAGTAGTCCCTTTAATGAGGCTCTAAAAGGCTACACCTTC	CASSPFNEALKGYTF
NA	TRBV12-5	TRBD2	TRBJ2-3	TGTGCTAGTGGTTTGGCAAAGGCGGGACTAGCGGGATTAGATACGCAGTATTTT	CASGLAKAGLAGLDTQYF
NA	TRBV9	NA	TRBJ2-3	TGTGCCAGCAGCGGCGCGGTCGGCCCCGCGGGGACAGATACGCAGTATTTT	CASSGAVGPAGTDTQYF
NA	TRBV7-6	NA	TRBJ1-2	TGTGCCAGCAGCGGCGGGGCCCTGGATGGCTACACCTTC	CASSGGALDGYTF
NA	TRBV7-2	TRBD1	TRBJ2-1	TGTGCCAGCAGCTTAGGGGCAGGGGGTTGGGATGAGCAGTTCTTC	CASSLGAGGWDEQFF
NA	TRBV6-5	TRBD1	TRBJ2-3	TGTGCCAGCAGGGGGACAGGGCCAGATACGCAGTATTTT	CASRGTGPDTQYF
few	TRBV6-5	TRBD2	TRBJ2-7	TGTGCCAGCAGTTACGGGACTAGCGGCGACGAGCAGTACTTC	CASSYGTSGDEQYF
NA	TRBV29-1	TRBD1	TRBJ2-7	TGCAGCGTTGCAATACAGGGGGCCCACGAGCAGTACTTC	CSVAIQGAHEQYF